The text below deals with one T cell receptor beta chain. The entry originates in a study of tumor-infiltrating lymphocytes in primary liver carcinoma. The tissue used was unsorted bulk material of roughly 17-34 mg. RNA and DNA were co-extracted from it with the AllPrep DNA/RNA mini kit. The input was approximately 500 ng total RNA; TCR beta cDNA was made from it with a constant-region primer. Sequencing libraries for TCR beta derived from three nested multiplex PCR rounds that used slightly modified ARM-PCR. TCRdb reprocessed the multiplex PCR reads via MiXCR and lists one record per CDR3 protein. The sample consists of fewer than 110,000 distinct CDR3 sequences, about 63% of them appearing once. Material for sequencing was liver tumor tissue from sampling region 2. Subset: tumor region T2, inferior pole. This receptor was identified in an older woman with primary liver carcinoma and hepatitis B virus infection.

The CDR3 region is CASSRRGLAGGNEQFF. The CDR3 DNA is TGTGCCAGCAGCAGGCGAGGACTAGCGGGAGGGAATGAGCAGTTCTTC. The chain recombines TRBV11-2 with TRBJ2-1; 15 positions match TRBD2. The germline gives CDR1 SGHAT, CDR2 FQNNGV. CDR3 length: 16 residues. V was clipped by 5 bases and J by 7 bases; unmatched bases: 6.